One sample yielded the 28 T cell receptor beta chains listed below, sequenced in a study of blood T cell repertoires in COVID-19. The table came from immunoSEQ multiplex PCR; TCRdb's copy has only in-frame clones and leaves some out. This table holds 250,000 to 350,000 clones, around 88% found once. Material: peripheral blood. These receptors all come from a man aged 30 to 45 with acute or convalescent COVID-19.

This chain joins TRBV11-1 and TRBJ2-7, with TRBD1 matching over 8 bases. CDR1 and CDR2 (germline): SGHAT, FQDESV (reference sequence). The CDR3 spans 15 residues. The junction had 8 bases not matched to a gene; V was cut back by 2 bases and J by 5 bases. CDR3 coding DNA: TGTGCCAGCAGCTTATTGGTGCAGGGGGCGAACGAGCAGTACTTC. The encoded protein is CASSLLVQGANEQYF.

The V and J genes are TRBV6-1 and TRBJ2-1, with D uncertain. V lost 3 bases and J lost 4, with 7 bases in between. The CDR3 loop spans 13 amino acids. Germline loops: CDR1 MNHNS, CDR2 SASEGT. CDR3 DNA: TGTGCCAGCAGTGAGACTTTTTACAATGAGCAGTTCTTC. This encodes CASSETFYNEQFF.

Concerning this clone: Different DNA sequences within this sample yield the same CDR3. This chain links TRBV3-1 (or the pseudogene TRBV3-2) with TRBJ2-2, with unresolved D. The CDR3 runs to 13 residues. Germline V gene sequence: CDR1 LGHDT, CDR2 YNNKEL (reference sequence). The V end was cut by 1 base, the J end by 5 bases, with 5 bases between. For the CDR3, the DNA is TGTGCCAGCAGCCAAGTCCGTACCGGGGAGCTGTTTTTT. Encoded protein: CASSQVRTGELFF.

The V gene is TRBV2, the J gene TRBJ1-1; D is possibly TRBD1 (5 bases). CDR1 SNHLY and CDR2 FYNNEI come from the germline V gene. CDR3 length equals 12 residues. V was clipped by 4 bases and J by 5 bases, with 8 bases between them. DNA of the CDR3: TGTGCCAGCAGTGGACAGCTAACTGAAGCTTTCTTT. Its protein is CASSGQLTEAFF. The complete variable domain, with remaining parts taken from reference TRBV2 and TRBJ1-1, reads EPEVTQTPSHQVTQMGQEVILRCVPISNHLYFYWYRQILGQKVEFLVSFYNNEISEKSEIFDDQFSVERPDGSNFTLKIRSTKLEDSAMYFCASSGQLTEAFFGQGTRLTVV.

The gene calls are TRBV3-1 (or the pseudogene TRBV3-2) and TRBJ1-4; 9 bases map to TRBD1. Unmatched junction bases numbered 11, after V lost 3 bases and J lost 0 bases. Germline V gene sequence: CDR1 LGHDT, CDR2 YNNKEL (reference sequence). CDR3 size: 19 residues. CDR3 coding DNA: TGTGCCAGCAGCCAGTTTAACAGGGGGCGGTCAGCAACTAATGAAAAACTGTTTTTT. Amino acid sequence: CASSQFNRGRSATNEKLFF.

This chain links TRBV19 with TRBJ1-3, with TRBD1 as a possible D gene (6 bases). The germline V gene has CDR1 LNHDA and CDR2 SQIVND (reference sequence). The CDR3 is made up of 14 amino acids. V was pared by 6 bases and J by 3 bases, with 12 bases between. In nucleotides, the CDR3 is TGTGCCAGTAGCAACAGGGATTTTGGAAACACCATATATTTT. Encoded protein: CASSNRDFGNTIYF.

This clone was seen only once. CDR3: CASSQEPGLAGVRGETQYF. In nucleotides, the CDR3 is TGCGCCAGCAGCCAAGAGCCGGGACTAGCGGGAGTGCGAGGAGAGACCCAGTACTTC. The J gene is TRBJ2-5, the V gene TRBV4-1; 14 bases are a match to TRBD2. The V segment lost 0 bases and the J segment 4 bases; nucleotides outside the gene matches: 10. The V gene's germline CDR1 is MGHRA and CDR2 YSYEKL. There are 19 residues in the CDR3.

Turning to this clone: The sample carries other DNA sequences with the same CDR3. The CDR3 spells CASSVGGVTGNTIYF. CDR3 DNA: TGTGCCAGCAGCGTAGGGGGGGTTACTGGAAACACCATATATTTT. This chain connects TRBV9 to TRBJ1-3, with D perhaps TRBD1 (5 bases). From germline, CDR1 is SGDLS and CDR2 YYNGEE. The CDR3 totals 15 residues. V lost 0 bases, J lost 2 bases, and 9 bases lay in between.

J is TRBJ1-3 and V is TRBV10-3; TRBD1 aligns across 8 bases. After removal of 6 bases from V and 2 bases from J, the junction contained 3 bases not matched to a gene. The CDR3 is 14 residues long. The germline V gene encodes CDR1 ENHRY and CDR2 SYGVKD. The DNA of the CDR3 is TGTGCCATCAGGATGACAGGGGCTGGAAACACCATATATTTT. It yields the protein CAIRMTGAGNTIYF.

V usage is TRBV28 and J usage is TRBJ2-7; 10 positions agree with TRBD1. The J segment lost 9 bases and the V segment lost 7 bases, leaving 15 bases of the junction unmatched. The CDR3 is 15 amino acids. Per the germline V gene, CDR1 is MDHEN and CDR2 is SYDVKM. This chain's CDR3 is CASTTGGQGDKWQYF. The CDR3 DNA reads as TGTGCCAGCACTACCGGTGGACAGGGGGATAAGTGGCAGTACTTC.

This clone was seen just once. V usage is TRBV3-1 (or the pseudogene TRBV3-2) and J usage is TRBJ2-1, with 7 positions matching TRBD1. Germline lookup yields CDR1 LGHDT and CDR2 YNNKEL (reference sequence). The length of the CDR3 is 17 residues. V was clipped by 1 base and J by 8 bases; unmatched bases: 14. CDR3 bases: TGTGCCAGCAGCCAAGCCTTAACTAGTCTCGACAGGGATGAGCAGTTCTTC. This gives the protein CASSQALTSLDRDEQFF.

The chain uses TRBV5-4 and TRBJ2-7; D unclear. Trimming shortened V by 5 bases and J by 5 bases, and 20 bases separated the two germline ends. CDR3 length: 15 residues. Germline V gives CDR1 SGHNT, CDR2 YYREEE (reference sequence). The CDR3 loop is CASSSPTGPENEQYF. DNA of the CDR3: TGTGCCAGCAGTTCCCCCACGGGTCCAGAGAACGAGCAGTACTTC.

The V and J genes are TRBV7-2 and TRBJ2-7; 8 nucleotides line up with TRBD1. This CDR3 is built from 14 residues. Germline V gene sequence: CDR1 SGHTA, CDR2 FQGNSA. Trimming at V came to 7 bases and at J to 6 bases, leaving 11 bases not matched to a gene. The CDR3 spells CASNQDRAFPEQYF. CDR3 in DNA: TGTGCCAGCAATCAGGACAGGGCCTTCCCCGAGCAGTACTTC. Full variable domain (rest looked up from reference TRBV7-2 and TRBJ2-7): GAGVSQSPSNKVTEKGKDVELRCDPISGHTALYWYRQSLGQGLEFLIYFQGNSAPDKSGLPSDRFSAERTGGSVSTLTIQRTQQEDSAVYLCASNQDRAFPEQYFGPGTRLTVT.

The chain links TRBV30 to TRBJ1-1, with D tentatively TRBD1 (6 bases). The V gene's germline CDR1 is GTSNPN and CDR2 SVGIG (reference sequence). This CDR3 has 14 amino acids. Trimming stripped 5 bases from V and 4 bases from J, with 17 bases between. The CDR3 protein is CAWGNRVWGTEAFF. The CDR3 region has the DNA TGTGCCTGGGGAAACAGGGTATGGGGCACTGAAGCTTTCTTT.

The chain combines TRBV18 with TRBJ2-3, with 7 bases fitting TRBD2. The CDR3 runs to 15 residues. The germline V gene has CDR1 KGHSH and CDR2 LQKENI. The J segment lost 2 bases and the V segment lost 3 bases, leaving 5 bases of the junction unmatched. The CDR3 DNA sequence: TGTGCCAGCTCACCGGAGGGACTAATCACAGATACGCAGTATTTT. It codes for CASSPEGLITDTQYF.

This clone has only a few counts. This chain joins TRBV12-3 or TRBV12-4 and TRBJ1-2; D gene uncertain. The ends were cut back, 1 base at V and 4 bases at J, with 7 bases in the middle. CDR3 length: 13 amino acids. CDR3 region: CASSLGEGYGYTF. The CDR3 DNA sequence: TGTGCCAGCAGTTTAGGGGAGGGCTATGGCTACACCTTC.

This sequence joins TRBV19 and TRBJ1-1; D is unclear. The CDR3 consists of 14 residues. Germline CDR1 is LNHDA and CDR2 is SQIVND (reference sequence). Trimming stripped 6 bases from V and 0 bases from J, with 11 bases between. The CDR3 coding sequence is TGTGCCAGTAGGCAGGTTCAGTTGAACACTGAAGCTTTCTTT. Its translation: CASRQVQLNTEAFF.

This clone appeared a single time. This chain joins TRBV28 and TRBJ2-1, with TRBD2 matching 8 bases. CDR1 and CDR2 (germline): MDHEN, SYDVKM. This CDR3 has 15 residues. V shed 4 bases, J shed 5 bases, and the junction held 7 bases outside the gene matches. The CDR3 loop is CASSSVGRVNNEQFF. DNA for the CDR3: TGTGCCAGCAGTTCGGTCGGGAGGGTTAACAATGAGCAGTTCTTC.

This chain links TRBV28 with TRBJ2-7, with a possible D match to TRBD1 (6 bases). CDR1 is MDHEN, CDR2 SYDVKM, per germline. The V end was cut by 6 bases, the J end by 0 bases, with 9 bases between. This CDR3 region has 13 residues. The CDR3 DNA follows: TGTGCCAGCAGAAGGGACATCTCCTACGAGCAGTACTTC. This sequence encodes CASRRDISYEQYF.

The chain is built from TRBV5-1 and TRBJ1-4; 8 bases match TRBD1. Germline CDR1 reads SGHRS; CDR2 reads YFSETQ. The CDR3 is made up of 17 amino acids. Losses at the gene ends were 5 bases for V and 7 bases for J; bases not matched to a gene: 16. Written as DNA, the CDR3 is TGCGCCAGCAGTCCCGGGACAGGAGGAAATCTGGGTGAAAAACTGTTTTTT. Protein sequence: CASSPGTGGNLGEKLFF.

CDR3 in amino acids: CASSQFGQNIGYTF. The CDR3 DNA is TGCGCCAGCAGCCAATTTGGGCAGAATATTGGCTACACCTTC. V usage is TRBV4-1 and J usage is TRBJ1-2; D gene uncertain. The CDR3 length is 14 residues. The V gene lost 2 bases and the J gene lost 7 bases, with 14 bases spanning the gap. The germline CDR1 and CDR2 sequences are MGHRA and YSYEKL.

The chain couples TRBV12-5 to TRBJ2-1; TRBD1 might be the D (5 bases). The V and J ends lost 1 base and 0 bases respectively, with 7 bases between them. Germline V lookup: CDR1 LGHNT, CDR2 FRNRAP. The CDR3 consists of 15 residues. The CDR3 coding sequence is TGTGCTAGTGGTTTGGGACAGAGCTCCTACAATGAGCAGTTCTTC. Translation: CASGLGQSSYNEQFF.

J is TRBJ2-1 and V is TRBV19; 7 bases map to TRBD1. V dropped 9 bases and J dropped 2; count of bases not matched to a gene: 7. CDR1 is LNHDA and CDR2 is SQIVND in the germline V gene (reference sequence). CDR3 length: 14 amino acids. Here the CDR3 DNA reads TGTGCCAGCCGGGGACAGCCCCCCTACAATGAGCAGTTCTTC. It encodes CASRGQPPYNEQFF.

In regard to this clone: The same CDR3 arises from other DNA sequences in this sample as well. The chain uses TRBV5-1 and TRBJ1-5, with no clear D. The CDR3 has 15 residues. Germline assignment: CDR1 SGHRS and CDR2 YFSETQ. Trimming removed 0 bases at V and 1 base at J, with 8 bases between. CDR3 loop: CASSLDGQSNQPQHF. The CDR3 DNA follows: TGCGCCAGCAGCTTGGATGGCCAAAGCAATCAGCCCCAGCATTTT. Full variable domain (rest looked up from reference TRBV5-1 and TRBJ1-5): KAGVTQTPRYLIKTRGQQVTLSCSPISGHRSVSWYQQTPGQGLQFLFEYFSETQRNKGNFPGRFSGRQFSNSRSEMNVSTLELGDSALYLCASSLDGQSNQPQHFGDGTRLSIL.

The chain recombines TRBV29-1 with TRBJ2-3, with 7 bases identical to TRBD1. V gave up 3 bases and J gave up 4 bases; unmatched junction bases: 7. In germline, CDR1 is SQVTM, CDR2 ANQGSEA. The CDR3 runs to 14 residues. The CDR3: CSVDRGTEADTQYF. The DNA of the CDR3 is TGCAGCGTTGATAGGGGGACAGAGGCAGATACGCAGTATTTT.

The chain is built from TRBV10-3 and TRBJ2-7; the match to TRBD2 covers 10 bases. This CDR3 comprises 14 residues. Germline-derived CDR1 and CDR2 are ENHRY and SYGVKD. V dropped 6 bases and J dropped 5; count of bases not matched to a gene: 7. CDR3 sequence reads: CAIRRTSGGDEQYF. CDR3 DNA sequence: TGTGCCATCAGGAGGACTAGCGGTGGCGACGAGCAGTACTTC.

V usage is TRBV10-2 and J usage is TRBJ2-3; 13 bases line up with TRBD2. The CDR3 extends over 17 amino acids. Germline lookup yields CDR1 WSHSY and CDR2 SAAADI. V was pared by 3 bases and J by 5 bases, with 8 bases of the junction left unmatched. The CDR3, as DNA: TGCGCCAGCAGTGAATTGGGGACTAGCGGGGTAAGAGATACGCAGTATTTT. It is translated as CASSELGTSGVRDTQYF.

The chain joins TRBV9 to TRBJ2-7, with TRBD1 as a possible D gene (5 bases). The ends were cut back, 4 bases at V and 1 base at J, with 18 bases in the middle. The CDR3 is made up of 16 amino acids. CDR1 is SGDLS, CDR2 YYNGEE, per germline. CDR3 protein: CASSLEDRRFSYEQYF. DNA of the CDR3: TGTGCCAGCAGCCTCGAAGACAGAAGATTTTCCTACGAGCAGTACTTC. Supplemented by reference TRBV9 and TRBJ2-7, the full variable domain reads DSGVTQTPKHLITATGQRVTLRCSPRSGDLSVYWYQQSLDQGLQFLIQYYNGEERAKGNILERFSAQQFPDLHSELNLSSLELGDSALYFCASSLEDRRFSYEQYFGPGTRLTVT.